The present T cell receptor (beta chain) was sequenced within a study of OX40 agonist ivuxolimab in advanced cancers. Whole-study context: Patients receiving dose escalation had hepatocellular carcinoma, melanoma, renal cell or head and neck cancer.

CDR1 is SGHAT, CDR2 FQNNGV, per germline. The CDR3 consists of 13 residues. People who had autoimmune disease history or systemic immunosuppression were excluded. As regards this clone: Its antigen is not known.

Libraries were prepared by immunoSEQ multiplex PCR; TCRdb keeps only in-frame clonotypes and omits some of them. Of over 20,000 clones in the sample, 65% to 90% were seen once. General study findings and limits: Some patients without response likewise showed low normalized clonal expansion.

Here the sequenced sample was CD4+ or CD8+ T cells sorted from blood, taken in a trial of the OX40 agonist ivuxolimab. This clonotype originated in an adult with an advanced solid tumor such as melanoma, head and neck, liver or kidney cancer. This rearrangement joins TRBV11-2 to TRBJ2-5; the match to TRBD2 covers 9 bases. The J call may be wrong; the DNA end is better matched by TRBJ2-7. The chain's CDR3 is CASSQTSGYEQYF. In DNA form, the CDR3 reads TGTGCCAGCAGCCAGACTAGCGGCTACGAGCAGTACTTC.